Following are 19 T cell receptor beta chains from one sample sequenced in a study of blood T cell repertoires in COVID-19. Some clones are missing from TCRdb's copy, which holds only in-frame ones; the method was immunoSEQ multiplex PCR. The table has about 220,000 clones, 70% to 85% seen once. The specimen sequenced was PBMCs or T cells enriched from blood (not recorded which). All receptors come from an older woman who had recovered from COVID-19.

V gene TRBV30 combines with J gene TRBJ1-3; D call uncertain. The CDR3 is made up of 15 amino acids. Germline lookup yields CDR1 GTSNPN and CDR2 SVGIG (reference sequence). Trimming took off 0 bases at V and 4 bases at J, with 13 bases between the two ends. The CDR3 sequence: CAWSVRQSVGNTIYF. The CDR3 DNA reads as TGTGCCTGGAGTGTACGGCAAAGCGTAGGAAACACCATATATTTT.

The rearrangement uses TRBV6-5 and TRBJ2-7, with D perhaps matching TRBD1 (6 bases). The germline gives CDR1 MNHEY, CDR2 SVGAGI. There are 13 residues in the CDR3. Trimming shortened V by 6 bases and J by 6 bases, and 15 bases separated the two germline ends. CDR3 nucleotides: TGTGCCAGCAGCTCCTCACAGGGCCCCGAGCAGTACTTC. Translated: CASSSSQGPEQYF.

The chain carries TRBV11-2 and TRBJ2-1; 7 nucleotides match TRBD2. Trimming removed 3 bases from V and 2 bases from J; junction bases left unmatched: 4. The CDR3 totals 15 residues. Germline-derived CDR1 and CDR2 are SGHAT and FQNNGV. This chain's CDR3 is CASSLDRGAYNEQFF. The CDR3 DNA follows: TGTGCCAGCAGCTTGGATCGGGGGGCCTACAATGAGCAGTTCTTC.

The CDR3 loop is CASSVAGSDTEAFF. The CDR3 region has the DNA TGTGCCAGCAGCGTAGCGGGGAGCGACACTGAAGCTTTCTTT. The V gene is TRBV9, the J gene TRBJ1-1; D is uncertain. Germline-derived CDR1 and CDR2 are SGDLS and YYNGEE. Deletions cut 0 bases from V and 3 bases from J, with 9 bases between. CDR3 length: 14 residues.

The chain couples TRBV5-8 to TRBJ1-2, with TRBD1 matching 10 bases. Per germline, CDR1 SGHTS and CDR2 YDEGEE. CDR3 length: 13 amino acids. J lost 5 bases, V lost 7 bases, and 5 bases had no gene match. The CDR3 reads CASLRQGAYGYTF. The CDR3 coding sequence is TGTGCCAGCTTACGACAGGGGGCTTATGGCTACACCTTC.

The chain couples TRBV9 to TRBJ2-3; 7 nucleotides agree with TRBD1. V was clipped by 4 bases and J by 0 bases; unmatched bases: 14. There are 18 residues in the CDR3. CDR1 and CDR2 (germline): SGDLS, YYNGEE. The CDR3: CASSPRAGGVTSTDTQYF. CDR3 nucleotides: TGTGCCAGCAGCCCGAGGGCAGGGGGAGTTACTAGCACAGATACGCAGTATTTT.

There are a few counts of this clone. The chain couples TRBV6-2 or TRBV6-3 to TRBJ2-7; D ambiguous. This CDR3 is built from 14 residues. Germline V lookup: CDR1 MNHEY, CDR2 SVGEGT. Trimming took off 2 bases at V and 2 bases at J, with 10 bases between the two ends. CDR3 residues: CASSYTQFTYEQYF. The CDR3, as DNA: TGTGCCAGCAGTTACACACAGTTTACCTACGAGCAGTACTTC.

The chain links TRBV6-5 to TRBJ1-5, with TRBD1 identical over 9 bases. There are 16 residues in the CDR3. From germline, CDR1 is MNHEY and CDR2 SVGAGI. V dropped 0 bases and J dropped 2; count of bases not matched to a gene: 2. The CDR3 DNA is TGTGCCAGCAGTTACTCCCGGGACAGGGGCAATCAGCCCCAGCATTTT. Its translation: CASSYSRDRGNQPQHF.

This rearrangement joins TRBV7-2 to TRBJ1-2; 7 bases align to TRBD1. Trimming at V came to 6 bases and at J to 2 bases, leaving 6 bases not matched to a gene. The CDR3 is made up of 14 amino acids. Germline CDR1 reads SGHTA; CDR2 reads FQGNSA. CDR3 DNA sequence: TGTGCCAGCAGTTCCGACAGGGCCAACTATGGCTACACCTTC. It specifies CASSSDRANYGYTF.

The chain carries TRBV11-2 and TRBJ2-7; a possible D gene is TRBD2 (5 bases). The CDR3 has 14 amino acids. V lost 4 bases, J lost 7 bases, and 17 bases lay in between. Germline CDR1 SGHAT, CDR2 FQNNGV. The CDR3 region has the DNA TGTGCCAGCAGCTCTGTTACCAATACGGGGGAGCAGTACTTC. This codes for CASSSVTNTGEQYF.

The rearrangement links TRBV14 to TRBJ2-7, with 12 bases fitting TRBD1. The CDR3 runs to 14 residues. Germline-derived CDR1 and CDR2 are SGHDN and FVKESK. Unmatched junction bases numbered 2, after V lost 4 bases and J lost 4 bases. CDR3 sequence (DNA): TGTGCCAGCAGCCGGGACAGGGGGCCGTACGAGCAGTACTTC. Its protein is CASSRDRGPYEQYF. The full variable domain, completed using reference TRBV14 and TRBJ2-7, is EAGVTQFPSHSVIEKGQTVTLRCDPISGHDNLYWYRRVMGKEIKFLLHFVKESKQDESGMPNNRFLAERTGGTYSTLKVQPAELEDSGVYFCASSRDRGPYEQYFGPGTRLTVT.

This rearrangement joins TRBV7-3 to TRBJ2-3; TRBD1 matches 7 bases. The CDR3 runs 14 residues. From germline, CDR1 is SGHTA and CDR2 FQGTGA. Germline trimming cut 4 bases from V and 4 bases from J; bases unmatched to any gene: 5. Here the CDR3 reads CASSSDRVADTQYF. The CDR3 DNA follows: TGTGCCAGCAGCTCCGACAGGGTGGCAGATACGCAGTATTTT.

The rearrangement links TRBV27 to TRBJ2-7; the D gene is possibly TRBD1 (6 bases). The CDR3 loop spans 15 amino acids. The V gene lost 0 bases and the J gene lost 0 bases, with 9 bases spanning the gap. Germline-derived CDR1 and CDR2 are MNHEY and SMNVEV (reference sequence). CDR3 DNA: TGTGCCAGCAGTTTATCTACAGGGATCTCCTACGAGCAGTACTTC. It encodes CASSLSTGISYEQYF.

This chain uses TRBV6-6 with TRBJ2-1, with 10 bases matching TRBD2. Per the germline V gene, CDR1 is MNHNY and CDR2 is SVGAGI (reference sequence). The CDR3 spans 15 residues. Trimming at V came to 4 bases and at J to 2 bases, leaving 2 bases not matched to a gene. This chain's CDR3 is CASSFGLAAYNEQFF. In nucleotides, the CDR3 is TGTGCCAGCAGTTTCGGACTAGCGGCCTACAATGAGCAGTTCTTC.

V gene TRBV7-6 combines with J gene TRBJ2-7, with 8 bases matching TRBD2. The V gene's germline CDR1 is SGHVS and CDR2 FNYEAQ. The CDR3 is 16 residues long. V shed 3 bases, J shed 2 bases, and the junction held 9 bases outside the gene matches. The CDR3 is CASSFSSGRTPYEQYF. CDR3 DNA sequence: TGTGCCAGCAGCTTTTCTAGCGGGCGGACCCCCTACGAGCAGTACTTC.

The chain joins TRBV6-5 to TRBJ1-2; tentatively, D is TRBD1 (5 bases). Trimming cost V 4 bases and J 2 bases, with 14 bases left between them. CDR1 is MNHEY, CDR2 SVGAGI, per germline. This CDR3 spans 15 amino acids. CDR3 in amino acids: CASSSIREGNYGYTF. CDR3 coding DNA: TGTGCCAGCAGTTCCATCAGGGAGGGGAACTATGGCTACACCTTC.

This chain uses TRBV19 with TRBJ2-1; 9 bases map to TRBD2. Germline-derived CDR1 and CDR2 are LNHDA and SQIVND (reference sequence). The ends lost 3 bases at V and 3 bases at J; junction bases unmatched: 12. This CDR3 spans 18 amino acids. The CDR3: CASSILRAAGGIYNEQFF. DNA of the CDR3: TGTGCCAGTAGTATTCTTAGGGCAGCGGGAGGTATCTACAATGAGCAGTTCTTC.

The chain couples TRBV29-1 to TRBJ1-1, with TRBD1 identical over 8 bases. Per germline, CDR1 SQVTM and CDR2 ANQGSEA. V gave up 6 bases and J gave up 2 bases; unmatched junction bases: 8. CDR3 size: 14 residues. The DNA for the CDR3 is TGCAGCGTCTTACGGACAGGGATTAACACTGAAGCTTTCTTT. Translated: CSVLRTGINTEAFF.

V gene TRBV7-8 combines with J gene TRBJ1-2, with TRBD1 identical over 7 bases. The trim removed 1 base at V and 5 bases at J, leaving 7 bases unmatched. Germline V gene data show CDR1 as SGHVS and CDR2 as FQNEAQ. This CDR3 comprises 15 residues. The CDR3 DNA reads TGTGCCAGCAGCTTAGTGGGCAGGGGGGTGTATGGCTACACCTTC. This codes for CASSLVGRGVYGYTF.